The entry that follows covers one T cell receptor beta chain sequence. What it binds is not known. The PCR used 60 Vbeta and 13 Jbeta primers. Some clones are missing from TCRdb's copy, which holds only in-frame ones; the method was immunoSEQ multiplex PCR. The sample lists some 93,000 clones, approximately 69% seen once, with 5.5% to 6% in the top ten. This sample was included in a study of cytomegalovirus exposure and HLA in healthy donors. Study information: T cells numbering around 180 million yielded 117 million unique TCR beta sequences in an earlier analysis. Whole-study results and caveats: Despite most TCR sequences being rare, some public TCRs occurred in many donors. In a later analysis, the majority of CMV-associated beta chains seemingly showed HLA restriction.

Everyone who donated was a healthy bone marrow donor. The source is a boy younger than 18 in good health and CMV-seropositive. Sequencing input: PBMCs.

The CDR3 sequence is CASSWGQGRSHTEAFF. Here the CDR3 DNA reads TGTGCCAGCAGTTGGGGACAGGGGCGCAGCCACACTGAAGCTTTCTTT. The chain has TRBV6-6 and TRBJ1-1; TRBD1 matches at 10 bases. The CDR3 consists of 16 residues. Germline CDR1 is MNHNY and CDR2 is SVGAGI (reference sequence). V lost 4 bases to trimming and J lost 3 bases; unmatched junction nucleotides: 8.